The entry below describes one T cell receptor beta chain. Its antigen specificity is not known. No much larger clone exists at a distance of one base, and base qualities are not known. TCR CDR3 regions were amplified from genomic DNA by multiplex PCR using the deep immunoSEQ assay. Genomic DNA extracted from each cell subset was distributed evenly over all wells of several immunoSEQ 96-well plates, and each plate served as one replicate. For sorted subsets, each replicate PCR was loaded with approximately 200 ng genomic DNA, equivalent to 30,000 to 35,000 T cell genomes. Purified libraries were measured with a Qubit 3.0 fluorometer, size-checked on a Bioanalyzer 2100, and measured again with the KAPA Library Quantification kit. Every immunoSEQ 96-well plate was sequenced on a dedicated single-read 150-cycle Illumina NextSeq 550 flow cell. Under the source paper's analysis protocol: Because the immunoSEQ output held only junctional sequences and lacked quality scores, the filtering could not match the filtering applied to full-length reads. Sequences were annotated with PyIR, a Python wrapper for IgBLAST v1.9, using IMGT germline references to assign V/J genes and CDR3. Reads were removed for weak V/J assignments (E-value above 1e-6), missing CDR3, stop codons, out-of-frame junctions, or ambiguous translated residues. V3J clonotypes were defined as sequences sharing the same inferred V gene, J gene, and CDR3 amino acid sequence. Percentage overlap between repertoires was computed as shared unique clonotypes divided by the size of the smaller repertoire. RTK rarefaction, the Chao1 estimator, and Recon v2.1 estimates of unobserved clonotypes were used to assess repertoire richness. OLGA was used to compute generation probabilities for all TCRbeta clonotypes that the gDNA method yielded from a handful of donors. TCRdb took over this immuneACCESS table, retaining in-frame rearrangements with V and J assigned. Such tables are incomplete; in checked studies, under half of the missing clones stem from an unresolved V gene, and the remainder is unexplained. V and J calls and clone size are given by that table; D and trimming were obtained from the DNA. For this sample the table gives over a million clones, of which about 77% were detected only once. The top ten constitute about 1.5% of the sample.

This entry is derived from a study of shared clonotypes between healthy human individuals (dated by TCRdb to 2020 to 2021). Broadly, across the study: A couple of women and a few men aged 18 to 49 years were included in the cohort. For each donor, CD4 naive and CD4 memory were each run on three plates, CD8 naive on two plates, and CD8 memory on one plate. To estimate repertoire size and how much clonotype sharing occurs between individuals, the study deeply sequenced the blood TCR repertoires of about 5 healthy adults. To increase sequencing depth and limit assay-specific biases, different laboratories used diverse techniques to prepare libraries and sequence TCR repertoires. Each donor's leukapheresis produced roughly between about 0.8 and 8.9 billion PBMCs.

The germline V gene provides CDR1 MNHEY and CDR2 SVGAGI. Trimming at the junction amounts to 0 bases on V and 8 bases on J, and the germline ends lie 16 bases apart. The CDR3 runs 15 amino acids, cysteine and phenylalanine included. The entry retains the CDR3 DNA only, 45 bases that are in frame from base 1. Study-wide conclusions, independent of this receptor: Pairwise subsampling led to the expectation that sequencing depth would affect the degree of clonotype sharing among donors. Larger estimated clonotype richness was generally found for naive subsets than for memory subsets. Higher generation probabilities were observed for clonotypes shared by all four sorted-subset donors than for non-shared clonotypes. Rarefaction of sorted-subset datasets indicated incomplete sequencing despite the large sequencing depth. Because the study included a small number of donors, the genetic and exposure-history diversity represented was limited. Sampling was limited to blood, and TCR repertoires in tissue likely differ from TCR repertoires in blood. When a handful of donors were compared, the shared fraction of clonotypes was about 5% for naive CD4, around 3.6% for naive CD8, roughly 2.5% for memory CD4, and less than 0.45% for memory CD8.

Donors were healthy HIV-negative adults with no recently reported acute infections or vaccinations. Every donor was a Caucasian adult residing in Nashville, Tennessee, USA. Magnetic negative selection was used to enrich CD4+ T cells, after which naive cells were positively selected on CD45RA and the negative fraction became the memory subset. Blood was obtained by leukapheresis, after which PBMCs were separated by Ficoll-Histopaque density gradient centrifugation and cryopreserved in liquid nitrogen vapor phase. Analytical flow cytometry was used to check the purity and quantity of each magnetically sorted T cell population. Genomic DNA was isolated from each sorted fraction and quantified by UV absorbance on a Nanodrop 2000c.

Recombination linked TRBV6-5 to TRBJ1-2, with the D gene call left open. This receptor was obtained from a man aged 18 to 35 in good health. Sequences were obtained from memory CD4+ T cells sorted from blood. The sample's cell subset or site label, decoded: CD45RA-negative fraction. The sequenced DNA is TGTGCCAGCAGTTACTCGCGGGAATCCCCTTGGGGCTACACCTTC. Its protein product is CASSYSRESPWGYTF.